This T cell receptor (beta chain) was sequenced in a study of T-cell reconstitution after alpha-beta-depleted transplantation in children. Using unique molecular identifiers, the investigators prepared the TCRbeta library. TCRdb redid the calling of the PCR reads with MiXCR, one entry per CDR3 protein. The table records a few hundred thousand distinct CDR3 sequences, approximately 16% of them present only once. Concerning this clonotype itself: Here the CDR3 omits its conserved ending phenylalanine or tryptophan, so a read error is the likely source.

Trimming left V 5 bases short and J 4 bases short, with 11 bases between. Germline V gene lookup returns CDR1 DFQATT and CDR2 SNEGSKA (reference sequence). There are 12 residues in the CDR3. The chain carries TRBV20-1 and TRBJ1-2, with D perhaps TRBD1 (6 bases). This clonotype was sampled from a human donor who donated a stem cell graft to a child with acute lymphoblastic leukemia. The sample here was PBMCs from the stem cell graft donor, taken from the stem cell graft. In DNA form, the CDR3 reads TGCAGTGCTGGAACAGGGTCCTATGGCTACACCTTG. Residues: CSAGTGSYGYTL.